This T cell receptor beta chain stems from a study of cytomegalovirus exposure and HLA in healthy donors. Background on the study: Of more than 350 genotyped donors, about 80% clustered with self-reported Caucasian donors.

General observations from the study: There were several of the most significant clusters that appeared linked to common viral pathogens in a later analysis. Presence/absence analyses supposed approximately even sequencing depth among donors. A later analysis linked 15,000 to 20,000 TCR beta sequences to HLA alleles at 0.05 false discovery rate.

Primers: 60 Vbeta forward and 13 Jbeta reverse. Method: immunoSEQ multiplex PCR; TCRdb's copy keeps in-frame clones and lacks some. The repertoire consists of 100,000 or so clones, with around 74% occurring once and the leading ten covering around 9.1%. Trimming took off 6 bases at V and 1 base at J, with 15 bases between the two ends. The CDR3 is 15 residues long. Germline CDR1 is WSHSY and CDR2 is SAAADI. On this clone itself: The target antigen is unknown.

The TCR was taken from a young man in good health and CMV-seropositive. Sequencing was performed on PBMCs. The gene calls are TRBV10-2 and TRBJ1-1; D might be TRBD1 (6 bases). The CDR3 loop reads CASREVSRGNTEAFF. The CDR3 DNA reads TGCGCCAGCAGGGAAGTATCCAGGGGGAACACTGAAGCTTTCTTT.